Sequencing of this TCR beta chain was carried out in a study of blood T cell repertoires in COVID-19. On the study more broadly: Both acute and convalescent COVID-19 samples were obtained from the United States, Italy and Spain.

Generated by immunoSEQ multiplex PCR, the TCRdb table keeps only in-frame clones and is missing some. Among roughly 120,000 clones, roughly nine tenths were seen once, and the ten largest hold around 8%. V was trimmed by 4 bases and J by 0 bases, leaving 12 bases between them. The length of the CDR3 is 15 residues. Germline-derived CDR1 and CDR2 are LGHDT and YNNKEL (reference sequence). This chain joins TRBV3-1 (or the pseudogene TRBV3-2) and TRBJ1-2, with D unresolved. Material for sequencing was peripheral blood. The clonotype was recovered from a man in his sixties or seventies who had recovered from COVID-19. The CDR3 protein is CASSPNDGANYGYTF. CDR3 DNA: TGTGCCAGCAGCCCAAATGACGGAGCTAACTATGGCTACACCTTC.